This TCR beta chain was retrieved from a study of monozygotic twins with inflammatory bowel disease. Broader study findings: Those with IBD had lower TCRbeta diversity (inverse Simpson) than their healthy co-twins did.

Germline V CDR1 and CDR2: ENHRY, SYGVKD. The length of the CDR3 is 14 residues. About this clonotype itself: The antigen remains unidentified.

Using eight separate reactions per sample, the authors generated cDNA. TCRdb re-analyzed the 5' RACE reads; it lists each CDR3 protein once, without DNA. Its clone listing holds about 450,000 distinct CDR3 sequences. Material for sequencing was blood. This TCR derives from a human donor with ulcerative colitis or Crohn's disease, or a healthy co-twin of an affected twin (not recorded which). V gene TRBV10-3 combines with J gene TRBJ2-3. CDR3 sequence reads: CAISESRSTDTQYF.